Listed below are T cell receptor beta chains from one sample, sequenced in a study of cytomegalovirus exposure and HLA in healthy donors. TCRdb's table, derived via immunoSEQ multiplex PCR, lists solely in-frame clones and lacks some. The table records under 300,000 clones, roughly 90% of them present only once. Sequencing was carried out using PBMCs. These receptors all stem from a woman between 18 and 30 years old in good health and CMV-seronegative. Each CDR3 is given with its conserved first and last residue. The D gene is left open where the match is weak. Rows may omit the clone size; those that give it use once, few, many or a size class.

DNA: TGCAGCGTTGAAGACACAGGGGGCACCGGGGAGCTGTTTTTT; CDR3: CSVEDTGGTGELFF; size: NA; V: TRBV29-1; J: TRBJ2-2; D: TRBD1
DNA: TGTGCCAGCAGCAGCCGGAGGGGGCGAGGCTCCTACGAGCAGTACTTC; CDR3: CASSSRRGRGSYEQYF; size: NA; V: TRBV7-2; J: TRBJ2-7; D: NA
DNA: TGTGCCAGCAGCTTCGGGGGCGGACAGGGAGACAATGAGCAGTTCTTC; CDR3: CASSFGGGQGDNEQFF; size: NA; V: TRBV11-2; J: TRBJ2-1; D: TRBD1
DNA: TGTGCCAGCAGCCCTTTGAGGGGACAGGGTTTCTACGAGCAGTACTTC; CDR3: CASSPLRGQGFYEQYF; size: NA; V: TRBV9; J: TRBJ2-7; D: TRBD1
DNA: TGCGCCAGCAGCCCCAGGGACAGGGAGTCCTATAATTCACCCCTCCACTTT; CDR3: CASSPRDRESYNSPLHF; size: NA; V: TRBV5-1; J: TRBJ1-6; D: TRBD1
DNA: TGTGCCAGCAGTGAAATGGTCACAGTGAACTATAATTCACCCCTCCACTTT; CDR3: CASSEMVTVNYNSPLHF; size: NA; V: TRBV25-1; J: TRBJ1-6; D: NA
DNA: TGTGCCAGCAGTGGGGGACACCAGCTTAACTATGGCTACACCTTC; CDR3: CASSGGHQLNYGYTF; size: few; V: TRBV2; J: TRBJ1-2; D: NA
DNA: TGTGCCAGCTCACCCCAGGACAGGGGGCGGGATTCACCCCTCCACTTT; CDR3: CASSPQDRGRDSPLHF; size: NA; V: TRBV18; J: TRBJ1-6; D: TRBD1
DNA: TGTGCCAGCAGTTACAGGGGGGAAAGGGGCTATGAGCAGTTCTTC; CDR3: CASSYRGERGYEQFF; size: NA; V: TRBV27; J: TRBJ2-1; D: TRBD1
DNA: TGTGCCAGCAGTTACTCCGCGGGGGGACGCAATCAGCCCCAGCATTTT; CDR3: CASSYSAGGRNQPQHF; size: once; V: TRBV6-5; J: TRBJ1-5; D: NA
DNA: TGTGCCAGCAGCTTCAGTGCCAACACTGAAGCTTTCTTT; CDR3: CASSFSANTEAFF; size: NA; V: TRBV13; J: TRBJ1-1; D: NA
DNA: TGTGCCAGCAGCTCGGGACTAGCGGGGGGGCCCCCAGATACGCAGTATTTT; CDR3: CASSSGLAGGPPDTQYF; size: once; V: TRBV7-6; J: TRBJ2-3; D: TRBD2
DNA: TGTGCCAGCAGCAAAACCCGGGACTACAATGAGCAGTTCTTC; CDR3: CASSKTRDYNEQFF; size: NA; V: TRBV28; J: TRBJ2-1; D: NA
DNA: TGCGCCAGCAGCCAGGGACAGGGGGCCGGGGAGCTGTTTTTT; CDR3: CASSQGQGAGELFF; size: NA; V: TRBV4-3; J: TRBJ2-2; D: TRBD1
DNA: TGCGCCAGCAGCTTTAGCGGGGGGCTGTTACAAGAGACCCAGTACTTC; CDR3: CASSFSGGLLQETQYF; size: NA; V: TRBV5-1; J: TRBJ2-5; D: TRBD2
DNA: TGTGCCAGCAGTGAGGGGCCTTTAGCCCCCTATGGCTACACCTTC; CDR3: CASSEGPLAPYGYTF; size: NA; V: TRBV6-1; J: TRBJ1-2; D: NA
DNA: TGTGCCAGCAGCTTAGGACAGCCGAAAGAGACCCAGTACTTC; CDR3: CASSLGQPKETQYF; size: NA; V: TRBV11-1; J: TRBJ2-5; D: NA
DNA: TGTGCCAGCAGCGGAGGAGGGGAAGAGACCCAGTACTTC; CDR3: CASSGGGEETQYF; size: few; V: TRBV9; J: TRBJ2-5; D: NA
DNA: TGTGCCAGCAGCTTACCAGGGGGACAAGAGACCCAGTACTTC; CDR3: CASSLPGGQETQYF; size: NA; V: TRBV11-2; J: TRBJ2-5; D: TRBD1
DNA: TGTGCCAGCAGCTCCGGGACAGGGGCCTGGTACGAGCAGTACTTC; CDR3: CASSSGTGAWYEQYF; size: NA; V: TRBV5-8; J: TRBJ2-7; D: TRBD1
DNA: TGTGCCAGCAGTTACTCACGACTAGCCGGGACAGATACGCAGTATTTT; CDR3: CASSYSRLAGTDTQYF; size: NA; V: TRBV6-5; J: TRBJ2-3; D: TRBD2
DNA: TGTGCTGCCAGGGGACCCAGCAATCAGCCCCAGCATTTT; CDR3: CAARGPSNQPQHF; size: NA; V: TRBV30; J: TRBJ1-5; D: NA